The sequence of this T cell receptor beta chain was determined in a study of shared clonotypes between healthy human individuals. Naive CD8 isolation took CD45RO-negative cells positively selected for CCR7 and excluded terminally differentiated effector memory CD45RA+ cells. Looked up from germline, CDR1 is SGDLS and CDR2 is YYNGEE. The CDR3 sequence is 15 residues long. The V gene end was trimmed by 4 bases and the J gene end by 2 bases; junction bases not matched to a gene: 4. Per the authors' pipeline: ImmunoSEQ output held junction-only sequences without quality scores, so filtering differed. Method: immunoSEQ multiplex PCR; TCRdb's copy keeps in-frame clones and lacks some. V, J and clone size were drawn from that table, and D and trimming were deduced from the DNA. There are around 1.9 million clones in the sample; around 93% occur only once, and 1.5% to 2% lies in the top ten.

This chain connects TRBV9 to TRBJ2-7; 12 bases line up with TRBD2. This receptor was obtained from a man between 18 and 29 years old in good health. Some clones in this sample may be carry-over from other donors' samples. The sample comprised naive CD8+ T cells from PBMCs. The DNA of the CDR3 is TGTGCCAGCAGCCCGACTAGCGGGAGTACCTACGAGCAGTACTTC. Amino acids: CASSPTSGSTYEQYF.